The rows below give T cell receptor beta chains drawn from one sample of a study of CD8+CD57+ T cells in acquired aplastic anemia. TCRdb passed the reads through MiXCR, listing each CDR3 protein once. This table has about 180,000 distinct CDR3 sequences, about 60% appearing once. What was sequenced was sorted CD4+, CD8+, or CD8+CD57+ T cells (not recorded which) from PBMCs. Every receptor here comes from a human donor with aplastic anemia. Each CDR3 is given with its conserved first and last residue. The D gene is left open where the match is weak. Clone size appears in some rows only: once, few, many, or a class for an expanded clone.

j_call,d_call,v_call,clone_size,cdr3_aa,cdr3_nt
TRBJ1-1,NA,TRBV2,NA,CASTSDRNTEAFF,TGTGCCAGCACCTCGGACAGGAACACTGAAGCTTTCTTT
TRBJ1-2,TRBD1,TRBV2,NA,CANRQGRNYGYTF,TGTGCCAACAGACAGGGTCGGAACTATGGCTACACCTTC
TRBJ1-1,TRBD1,TRBV10-2,NA,CASSERTGIGGTEAFF,TGCGCCAGCAGTGAAAGGACAGGGATTGGGGGCACTGAAGCTTTCTTT
TRBJ1-5,NA,TRBV7-9,many,CASSPDSYNQPQHF,TGTGCCAGCAGTCCAGACAGTTACAATCAGCCCCAGCATTTT
TRBJ1-5,NA,TRBV5-6,once,CASSLQGEPQHF,TGTGCCAGCAGCCTACAGGGAGAGCCCCAGCATTTT
TRBJ2-5,TRBD1,TRBV20-1,many,CSASLVGQGARLQETQYF,TGCAGTGCTAGTCTTGTGGGACAGGGGGCGAGGCTGCAAGAGACCCAGTACTTC
TRBJ1-2,NA,TRBV7-9,NA,CASSRTSGNSGYGYTF,TGTGCCAGCAGTCGAACCTCAGGGAATTCGGGCTATGGCTACACCTTC
TRBJ1-1,NA,TRBV2,NA,CASRLAGADAFF,TGTGCCAGCAGGCTGGCGGGGGCTGACGCTTTCTTT
TRBJ1-2,TRBD1,TRBV15,many,CATSRTGGASDGYTF,TGTGCCACCAGCAGAACAGGGGGCGCGAGTGATGGCTACACCTTC
TRBJ2-1,NA,TRBV2,few,CASSLASSYNEQFF,TGTGCCAGCTCTCTAGCGAGCTCCTACAATGAGCAGTTCTTC
TRBJ2-7,NA,TRBV20-1,NA,CSARAAELLEQYF,TGCAGTGCGAGAGCAGCGGAATTGCTAGAGCAGTACTTC
TRBJ2-5,TRBD2,TRBV9,NA,CASSVVRTSGGKTQYF,TGTGCCAGCAGCGTAGTACGGACTAGCGGGGGTAAGACCCAGTACTTC
TRBJ2-7,NA,TRBV7-7,few,CASSRFQGYEQYF,TGTGCTAGCAGCCGATTCCAGGGCTACGAGCAGTACTTC
TRBJ2-2,NA,TRBV9,NA,CASRPRVSGELFF,TGTGCCAGCAGGCCGAGGGTATCCGGGGAGCTGTTTTTT
TRBJ2-7,NA,TRBV2,once,CASSEAGWASSYEQYF,TGTGCCAGCAGTGAAGCGGGGTGGGCGTCATCCTACGAGCAGTACTTC
TRBJ2-7,TRBD2,TRBV15,few,CATSREGLASYEQYF,TGTGCCACCAGCAGAGAAGGACTAGCTTCCTACGAGCAGTACTTC
TRBJ2-5,NA,TRBV7-6,many,CASSFRPGLETQYF,TGTGCCAGCAGCTTCCGCCCGGGCCTAGAGACCCAGTACTTC
TRBJ2-7,NA,TRBV7-9,NA,CASSQTAYEQYF,TGTGCCAGCAGCCAAACCGCCTACGAGCAGTACTTC
TRBJ1-2,NA,TRBV15,few,CATSQGHPNLYGYTF,TGTGCCACCAGTCAGGGACACCCCAACCTCTATGGCTACACCTTC
TRBJ2-3,NA,TRBV2,NA,CASSVRDTQYF,TGTGCCAGCAGCGTACGCGATACGCAGTATTTT
TRBJ2-1,TRBD2,TRBV20-1,many,CSARAWALAGGEGYNEQFF,TGCAGTGCTAGGGCGTGGGCTCTAGCGGGGGGGGAAGGCTACAATGAGCAGTTCTTC
TRBJ2-5,NA,TRBV3-1,many,CASSQDRGSQETQYF,TGTGCCAGCAGCCAAGATCGGGGCTCCCAAGAGACCCAGTACTTC
TRBJ1-1,NA,TRBV7-7,few,CASSMTLNTEAFF,TGTGCCAGCAGCATGACATTGAACACTGAAGCTTTCTTT
TRBJ2-7,TRBD1,TRBV7-2,many,CAISGGRSYEQYF,TGTGCCATTTCAGGGGGCCGCTCCTACGAGCAGTACTTC
TRBJ2-1,TRBD2,TRBV24-1,few,CATSKPSGSPNEQFF,TGTGCCACCAGTAAGCCTAGCGGGAGCCCAAATGAGCAGTTCTTC
TRBJ1-1,NA,TRBV20-1,few,CSASDTMNTEAFF,TGCAGTGCCTCGGACACGATGAACACTGAAGCTTTCTTT
TRBJ2-7,TRBD1,TRBV10-3,NA,CAIRSQGAGHEQYF,TGTGCCATCAGATCACAGGGGGCCGGGCACGAGCAGTACTTC
TRBJ2-1,NA,TRBV6-1,many,CASSHWGRYYNEQFF,TGTGCCAGCAGCCACTGGGGCAGATACTACAATGAGCAGTTCTTC
TRBJ2-3,TRBD1,TRBV2,few,CATVTGGGADTQYF,TGTGCCACCGTTACAGGGGGCGGCGCAGATACGCAGTATTTT
TRBJ2-2,NA,TRBV2,NA,CASRDGVVTGELFF,TGTGCCAGCCGGGACGGGGTGGTTACCGGGGAGCTGTTTTTT
TRBJ1-3,NA,TRBV20-1,NA,CSARDRVGGNTIYF,TGCAGTGCTAGAGATAGGGTTGGTGGAAACACCATATATTTT
TRBJ2-5,TRBD2,TRBV5-1,NA,CASSLDLAGGRGETQYF,TGCGCCAGCAGCTTGGATCTAGCGGGAGGGCGCGGAGAGACCCAGTACTTC
TRBJ2-7,TRBD1,TRBV10-3,NA,CAISGTGGNEQYF,TGTGCCATCAGTGGGACAGGGGGCAACGAGCAGTACTTC
TRBJ1-3,NA,TRBV20-1,NA,CSGSRAGSGSTIYF,TGCAGTGGGTCGAGGGCAGGCTCTGGAAGCACCATATATTTT
TRBJ1-1,NA,TRBV20-1,NA,CSARAAGENTEAFF,TGCAGTGCTAGAGCCGCGGGGGAAAACACTGAAGCTTTCTTT
TRBJ1-1,NA,TRBV10-3,NA,CAISPGTTDMNTEAFF,TGTGCCATCAGCCCCGGGACAACAGACATGAACACTGAAGCTTTCTTT
TRBJ2-1,TRBD2,TRBV2,once,CASSGTSGGHNEQFF,TGTGCCAGCAGTGGGACTAGCGGGGGCCACAATGAGCAGTTCTTC
TRBJ1-6,NA,TRBV5-1,once,CASSASYNSPLHF,TGCGCCAGCAGCGCCTCCTATAATTCACCCCTCCACTTT
TRBJ2-7,TRBD1,TRBV9,few,CASSVDGQGADEQYF,TGTGCCAGCAGCGTAGATGGGCAGGGGGCAGACGAGCAGTACTTC
TRBJ2-5,NA,TRBV12-3/TRBV12-4,NA,CASRTSAETQYF,TGTGCCAGCAGGACTAGTGCGGAGACCCAGTACTTC
TRBJ2-1,TRBD2,TRBV7-9,NA,CASSPSGIIGEQFF,TGTGCCAGCAGTCCTAGCGGGATAATAGGGGAGCAGTTCTTC
TRBJ1-6,TRBD1,TRBV4-2,NA,CASSRPGQENSPLHF,TGTGCCAGCAGCCGGCCGGGACAGGAAAATTCACCCCTCCACTTT
TRBJ2-1,TRBD1,TRBV5-1,NA,CASSLGQGLGNEQFF,TGCGCCAGCAGCTTGGGACAGGGGTTAGGCAATGAGCAGTTCTTC
TRBJ2-1,NA,TRBV24-1,NA,CATRGRFYNERFF,TGTGCCACCAGAGGTAGGTTCTACAATGAGCGGTTCTTC
TRBJ2-5,NA,TRBV10-3,NA,CAISVGGVQGTQYF,TGTGCCATCAGTGTGGGGGGAGTCCAAGGGACCCAGTACTTC
TRBJ1-6,TRBD1,TRBV20-1,NA,CSARDRGPYNSPLHF,TGCAGTGCAAGGGACAGGGGACCCTATAATTCACCCCTCCACTTT
TRBJ1-5,TRBD1,TRBV10-2,NA,CASRPGQGANQPQHF,TGCGCCAGCAGGCCGGGACAGGGGGCGAATCAGCCCCAGCATTTT
TRBJ1-2,NA,TRBV11-1,NA,CASSLGQGSGGYTF,TGTGCCAGCAGCTTAGGGCAGGGGTCTGGAGGCTACACCTTC
TRBJ2-7,NA,TRBV10-2,NA,CASSEDRMNEQYF,TGCGCCAGCAGTGAGGACAGAATGAACGAGCAGTACTTC
TRBJ1-1,NA,TRBV7-2,once,CASSLRATEAFF,TGTGCCAGCAGCTTACGCGCGACTGAAGCTTTCTTT
TRBJ2-7,NA,TRBV19,NA,CASSIQLGYEQYF,TGTGCCAGTAGTATACAGTTAGGGTACGAGCAGTACTTC
TRBJ2-1,NA,TRBV11-3,many,CASSRRAGANEQFF,TGTGCCAGCAGCCGACGGGCAGGGGCCAATGAGCAGTTCTTC
TRBJ2-3,NA,TRBV7-9,NA,CASSTTVTDTQYF,TGTGCCAGCAGCACGACAGTTACAGATACGCAGTATTTT
TRBJ2-7,NA,TRBV5-4,NA,CASSRTETYEQYF,TGTGCCAGCAGCCGAACGGAGACCTACGAGCAGTACTTC
TRBJ1-2,NA,TRBV7-9,NA,CASSLDDLYGYTF,TGTGCCAGCAGCTTGGACGACCTCTATGGCTACACCTTC